This record looks at one TCR beta chain sequence and its context. Its matching antigen is unknown. This sample was taken from a study of shared clonotypes between healthy human individuals. In germline, CDR1 is KGHSH, CDR2 LQKENI. V lost 2 bases to trimming and J lost 0 bases; unmatched junction nucleotides: 10. CDR3 length equals 19 residues. The split of CD4+ cells yielded CD45RA+ naive and CD45RA-negative memory subsets. Study-level points and caveats: Sampling involved blood alone; tissue repertoires likely differ. Generation of non-shared clonotypes was less probable than generation of clonotypes shared by all four donors.

Produced via immunoSEQ multiplex PCR; TCRdb's table is partial and in-frame only. This table holds about 300,000 clones, 74% found once. The sample consisted of memory CD4+ T cells sorted from blood. Subset in this sample: CD45RA-negative fraction. This clonotype was obtained from a young man in good health. This rearrangement joins TRBV18 to TRBJ2-5; 12 bases map to TRBD2. CDR3 nucleotide sequence: TGTGCCAGCTCACCATTCACCGGACTAGCGGGACTGAACCAAGAGACCCAGTACTTC. Encoded protein: CASSPFTGLAGLNQETQYF.